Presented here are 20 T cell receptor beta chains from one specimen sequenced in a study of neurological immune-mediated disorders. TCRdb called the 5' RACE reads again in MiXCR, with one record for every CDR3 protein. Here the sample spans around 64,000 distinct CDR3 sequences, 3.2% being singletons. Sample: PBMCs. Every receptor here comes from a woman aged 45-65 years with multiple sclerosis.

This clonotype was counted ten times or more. The CDR3 sequence is CASSLRTGRTETQYF. In DNA form, the CDR3 reads TGTGCCAGCAGTTTAAGAACCGGCAGGACGGAGACCCAGTACTTC. The V call is TRBV28, the J call TRBJ2-5; D unresolved. The CDR3 contains 15 residues. V was clipped by 2 bases and J by 5 bases, with 15 bases between them. Germline V CDR1 and CDR2: MDHEN, SYDVKM.

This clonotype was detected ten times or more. For the CDR3, the DNA is TGTGCCATTGGGGGACAGCTAAACACTGAAGCTTTCTTT. Its protein product is CAIGGQLNTEAFF. The gene calls are TRBV10-3 and TRBJ1-1; 7 bases align to TRBD1. With V trimmed by 9 bases and J by 2 bases, 6 bases remained unmatched. This CDR3 contains 13 residues. Per the germline V gene, CDR1 is ENHRY and CDR2 is SYGVKD.

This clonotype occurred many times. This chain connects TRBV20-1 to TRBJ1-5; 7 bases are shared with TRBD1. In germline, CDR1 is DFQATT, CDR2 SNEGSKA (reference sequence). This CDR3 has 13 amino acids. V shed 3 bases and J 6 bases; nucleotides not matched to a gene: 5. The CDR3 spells CSASPRGVQPQHF. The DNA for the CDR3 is TGCAGTGCTAGCCCCAGGGGGGTTCAGCCCCAGCATTTT.

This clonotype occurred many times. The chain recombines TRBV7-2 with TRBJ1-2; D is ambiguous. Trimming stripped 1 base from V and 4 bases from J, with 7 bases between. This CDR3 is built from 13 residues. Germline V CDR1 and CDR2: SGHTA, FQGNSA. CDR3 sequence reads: CASSLVGGYGYTF. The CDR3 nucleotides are TGTGCCAGCAGCTTAGTGGGTGGCTATGGCTACACCTTC.

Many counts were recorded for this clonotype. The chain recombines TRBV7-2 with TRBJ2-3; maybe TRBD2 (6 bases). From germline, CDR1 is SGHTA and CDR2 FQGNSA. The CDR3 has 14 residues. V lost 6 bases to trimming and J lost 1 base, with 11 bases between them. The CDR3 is CASRGGGGTDTQYF. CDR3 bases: TGTGCCAGCAGGGGGGGAGGCGGCACAGATACGCAGTATTTT.

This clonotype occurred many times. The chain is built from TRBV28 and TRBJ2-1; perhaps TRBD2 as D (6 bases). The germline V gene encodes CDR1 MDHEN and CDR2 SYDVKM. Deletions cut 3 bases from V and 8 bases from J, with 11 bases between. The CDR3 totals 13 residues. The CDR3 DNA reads TGTGCCAGCAGTTTTGGCGGGGCCGATGAGCAGTTCTTC. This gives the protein CASSFGGADEQFF. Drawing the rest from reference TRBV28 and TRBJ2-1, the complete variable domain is DVKVTQSSRYLVKRTGEKVFLECVQDMDHENMFWYRQDPGLGLRLIYFSYDVKMKEKGDIPEGYSVSREKKERFSLILESASTNQTSMYLCASSFGGADEQFFGPGTRLTVL.

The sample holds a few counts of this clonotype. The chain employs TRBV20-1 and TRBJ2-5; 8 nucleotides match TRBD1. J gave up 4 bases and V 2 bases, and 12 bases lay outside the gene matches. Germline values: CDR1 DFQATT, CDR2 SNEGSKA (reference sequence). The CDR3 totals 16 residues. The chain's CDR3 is CSARNAGQGGGETQYF. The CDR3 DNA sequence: TGCAGTGCTAGAAATGCCGGACAGGGTGGGGGAGAGACCCAGTACTTC.

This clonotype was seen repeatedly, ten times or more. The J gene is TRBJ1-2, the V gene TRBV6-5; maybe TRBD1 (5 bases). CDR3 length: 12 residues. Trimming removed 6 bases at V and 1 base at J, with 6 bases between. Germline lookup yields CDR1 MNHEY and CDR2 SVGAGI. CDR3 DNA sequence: TGTGCCAGCAGCGACAGTAACTATGGCTACACCTTC. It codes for CASSDSNYGYTF.

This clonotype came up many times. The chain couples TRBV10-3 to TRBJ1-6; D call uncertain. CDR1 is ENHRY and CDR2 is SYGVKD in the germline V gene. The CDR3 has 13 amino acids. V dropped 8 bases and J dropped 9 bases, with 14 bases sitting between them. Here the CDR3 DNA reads TGTGCCATCGGTCCGGAGGACCCTTCACCCCTCCACTTT. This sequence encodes CAIGPEDPSPLHF.

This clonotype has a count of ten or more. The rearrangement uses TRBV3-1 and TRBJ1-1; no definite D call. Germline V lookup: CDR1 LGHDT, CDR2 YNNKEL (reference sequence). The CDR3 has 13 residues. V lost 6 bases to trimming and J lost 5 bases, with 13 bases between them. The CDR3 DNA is TGTGCCAGCAGTCACTGGAGAGGGACTGAAGCTTTCTTT. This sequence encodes CASSHWRGTEAFF.

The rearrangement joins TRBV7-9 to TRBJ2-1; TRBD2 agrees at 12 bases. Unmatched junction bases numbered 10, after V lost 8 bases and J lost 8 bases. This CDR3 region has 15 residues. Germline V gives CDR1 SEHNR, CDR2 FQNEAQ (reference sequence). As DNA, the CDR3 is TGTGCCAGCCTTACTAGCGGGGGGACCCACGATGAGCAGTTCTTC. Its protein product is CASLTSGGTHDEQFF.

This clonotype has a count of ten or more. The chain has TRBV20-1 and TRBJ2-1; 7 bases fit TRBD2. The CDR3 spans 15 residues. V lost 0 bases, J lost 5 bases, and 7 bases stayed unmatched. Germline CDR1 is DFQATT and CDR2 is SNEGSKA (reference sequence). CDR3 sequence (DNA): TGCAGTGCTAGAGATCCCGGGAGGCGGAACAATGAGCAGTTCTTC. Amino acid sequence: CSARDPGRRNNEQFF.

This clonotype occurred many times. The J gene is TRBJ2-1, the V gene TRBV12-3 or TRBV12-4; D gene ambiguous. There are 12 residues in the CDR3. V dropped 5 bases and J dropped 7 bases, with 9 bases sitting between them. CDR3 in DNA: TGTGCCAGCAGTCGACGGTATAATGAGCAGTTCTTC. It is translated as CASSRRYNEQFF.

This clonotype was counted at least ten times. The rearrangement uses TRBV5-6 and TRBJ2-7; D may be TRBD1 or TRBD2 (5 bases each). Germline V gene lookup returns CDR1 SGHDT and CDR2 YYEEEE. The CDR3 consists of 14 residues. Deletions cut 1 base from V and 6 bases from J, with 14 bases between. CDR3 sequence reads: CASSLKGRGAEQYF. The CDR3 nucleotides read TGTGCCAGCAGCTTGAAGGGACGGGGTGCCGAGCAGTACTTC.

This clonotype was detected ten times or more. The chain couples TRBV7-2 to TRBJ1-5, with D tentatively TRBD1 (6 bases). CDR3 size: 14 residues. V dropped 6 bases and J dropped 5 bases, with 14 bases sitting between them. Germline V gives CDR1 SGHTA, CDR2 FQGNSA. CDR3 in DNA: TGTGCCAGCAGATTTACAGGGTGGGATCAGCCCCAGCATTTT. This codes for CASRFTGWDQPQHF.

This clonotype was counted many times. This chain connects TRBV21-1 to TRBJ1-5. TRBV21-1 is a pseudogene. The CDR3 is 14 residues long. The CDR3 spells CARLQGEGNQPQHF. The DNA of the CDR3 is TGTGCCAGGCTGCAAGGGGAGGGCAATCAGCCCCAGCATTTT.

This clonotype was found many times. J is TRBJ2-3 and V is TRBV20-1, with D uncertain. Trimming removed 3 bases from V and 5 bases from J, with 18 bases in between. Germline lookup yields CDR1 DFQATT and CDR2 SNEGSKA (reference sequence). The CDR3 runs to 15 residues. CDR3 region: CSARSAVNGGDTQYF. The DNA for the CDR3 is TGCAGTGCTAGGTCGGCGGTTAACGGTGGAGATACGCAGTATTTT.

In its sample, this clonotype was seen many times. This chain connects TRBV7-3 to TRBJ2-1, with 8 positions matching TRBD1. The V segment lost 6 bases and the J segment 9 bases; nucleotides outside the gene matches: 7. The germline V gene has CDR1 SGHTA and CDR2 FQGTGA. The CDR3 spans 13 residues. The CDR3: CASSPSGGREQFF. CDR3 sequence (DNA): TGTGCCAGCAGTCCATCAGGGGGCCGTGAGCAGTTCTTC.

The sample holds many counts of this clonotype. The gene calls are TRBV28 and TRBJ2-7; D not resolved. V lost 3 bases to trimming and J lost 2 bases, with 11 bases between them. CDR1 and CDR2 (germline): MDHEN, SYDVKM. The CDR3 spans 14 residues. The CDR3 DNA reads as TGTGCCAGCAGTTTTACGGAATCTACCTACGAGCAGTACTTC. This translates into CASSFTESTYEQYF.

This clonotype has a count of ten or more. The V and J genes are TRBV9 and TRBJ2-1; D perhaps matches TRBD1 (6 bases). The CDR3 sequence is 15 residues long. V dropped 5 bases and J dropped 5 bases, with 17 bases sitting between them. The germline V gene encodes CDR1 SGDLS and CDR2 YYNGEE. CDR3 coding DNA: TGTGCCAGCAGTCTACAGGGAAAGGGACACAATGAGCAGTTCTTC. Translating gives CASSLQGKGHNEQFF. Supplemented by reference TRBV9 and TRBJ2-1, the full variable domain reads DSGVTQTPKHLITATGQRVTLRCSPRSGDLSVYWYQQSLDQGLQFLIQYYNGEERAKGNILERFSAQQFPDLHSELNLSSLELGDSALYFCASSLQGKGHNEQFFGPGTRLTVL.